The rows below give T cell receptor beta chains drawn from one sample of a study of CD8 T cells in ankylosing spondylitis. TCRdb passed the 5' RACE reads through MiXCR, listing each CDR3 protein once. Of hundreds of thousands of distinct CDR3 sequences listed, roughly 10% are singletons. The specimen sequenced was blood, either unsorted or a sorted T cell fraction (not recorded which). Every receptor here comes from a male donor with ankylosing spondylitis or in good health (not recorded which). CDR3s include the opening cysteine and the closing phenylalanine or tryptophan. Fields, in order: V gene, J gene, CDR3 protein.

TRBV7-3,TRBJ2-1,CASSLIPSGGKSSYNEQFF
TRBV20-1,TRBJ2-5,CSVAPSVAELQETQYF
TRBV20-1,TRBJ2-2,CSATIPITGGDTGELFF
TRBV5-1,TRBJ2-1,CASSIGLAGHNEQFF
TRBV7-9,TRBJ2-3,CASSLINSGGDSDTQYF
TRBV21-1,TRBJ2-5,CASSKAGLLGGETQYF
TRBV20-1,TRBJ2-1,CSALRLVARSEQFF
TRBV5-1,TRBJ2-1,CASSLENEQFF
TRBV7-2,TRBJ2-5,CASSWGTGYQETQYF
TRBV7-2,TRBJ2-3,CASSLEGGGRDTQYF
TRBV11-2,TRBJ2-1,CASPRELF
TRBV10-1,TRBJ2-2,CASSESKGPGELFF
TRBV7-9,TRBJ2-7,CASSVSLGLYEQYF
TRBV20-1,TRBJ2-5,CSARQTETQYF
TRBV7-2,TRBJ2-5,CASSPSPSGTQYF
TRBV20-1,TRBJ2-1,CAGIRSYNEQFF
TRBV6-1,TRBJ2-3,CASLGLAGATDTQYF
TRBV20-1,TRBJ1-5,CSASDRVGNQPQHF
TRBV25-1,TRBJ2-7,CASSGGQGAYEQYF
TRBV20-1,TRBJ1-5,CSATVGSNQPQHF
TRBV20-1,TRBJ1-1,CRGYKGDTEAFF
TRBV5-1,TRBJ2-5,CASSLVLGQQETQYF
TRBV18,TRBJ2-7,CASSGGGTNTLTYEQYF
TRBV7-6,TRBJ2-7,CASSLFTPAGASSYEQYF
TRBV29-1,TRBJ2-3,CSVPGTGTDTQYF
TRBV28,TRBJ2-3,CASIRRVPDTQYF
TRBV20-1,TRBJ1-4,CSAPRSANEKLFF
TRBV7-8,TRBJ2-3,CASSLGGGPTSTDTQYF
TRBV29-1,TRBJ2-5,CSVLGLGGKTQYF
TRBV11-2,TRBJ2-3,CASSLDLVRADTQYF
TRBV5-1,TRBJ1-1,CASDGGQGAVGEAFF
TRBV9,TRBJ1-1,CASSVLASTEAFF
TRBV12-3/TRBV12-4,TRBJ1-5,CASSLQGQPQHF
TRBV5-1,TRBJ2-3,CASSLGGTGNTDTQYF
TRBV24-1,TRBJ1-1,CATSDRSGVTEAFF